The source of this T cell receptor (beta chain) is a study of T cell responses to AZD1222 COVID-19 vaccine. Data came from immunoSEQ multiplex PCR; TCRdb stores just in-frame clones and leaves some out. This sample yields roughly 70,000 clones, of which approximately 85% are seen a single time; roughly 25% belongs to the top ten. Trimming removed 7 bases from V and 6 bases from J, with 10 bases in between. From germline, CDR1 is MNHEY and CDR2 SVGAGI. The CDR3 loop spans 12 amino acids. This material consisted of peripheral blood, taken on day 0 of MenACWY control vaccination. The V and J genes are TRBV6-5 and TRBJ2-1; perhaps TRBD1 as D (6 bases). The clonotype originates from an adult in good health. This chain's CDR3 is CASTGVSNEQFF. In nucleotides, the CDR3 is TGTGCCAGCACAGGGGTAAGCAATGAGCAGTTCTTC.